The rows below give T cell receptor beta chains drawn from one sample of a study of cytomegalovirus exposure and HLA in healthy donors. Sequencing was performed with immunoSEQ multiplex PCR; in TCRdb, only in-frame clones are kept and a portion is missing. Found here are 150,000 or so clones, roughly 70% of them singletons; the top ten hold about 1.4%. Sequences were obtained from PBMCs. All receptors come from a girl aged 10 to 17 in good health and CMV-seronegative. Each CDR3 is given with its conserved first and last residue. The order of the fields is clone size, D gene, J gene, V gene, CDR3 DNA, CDR3 protein. D genes are given only for firm matches. Some rows mark clone size as missing; the rest say once, few, many or name a class of expanded clone.

abundance: -
d_gene: TRBD1
j_gene: TRBJ1-1
v_gene: TRBV6-6
CDR3nt: TGTGCCAGCAGCGACCAGGGGGCAGTGAACACTGAAGCTTTCTTT
CDR3aa: CASSDQGAVNTEAFF

abundance: -
d_gene: -
j_gene: TRBJ1-1
v_gene: TRBV27
CDR3nt: TGTGCCAGCAGTTTATCTGCAGGGGCCGTCACTGAAGCTTTCTTT
CDR3aa: CASSLSAGAVTEAFF

abundance: -
d_gene: -
j_gene: TRBJ1-1
v_gene: TRBV4-1
CDR3nt: TGCGCCAGCAGCCAAGTACAGTTAGATTCCACTGAAGCTTTCTTT
CDR3aa: CASSQVQLDSTEAFF

abundance: -
d_gene: -
j_gene: TRBJ2-1
v_gene: TRBV28
CDR3nt: TGTGCCAGCATTCAGGGTTTCAATGAGCAGTTCTTC
CDR3aa: CASIQGFNEQFF

abundance: -
d_gene: -
j_gene: TRBJ1-5
v_gene: TRBV6-5
CDR3nt: TGTGCCAGCAATCCACAGGGTAATCAGCCCCAGCATTTT
CDR3aa: CASNPQGNQPQHF

abundance: -
d_gene: -
j_gene: TRBJ2-3
v_gene: TRBV27
CDR3nt: TGTGCCAGCAGGGAGGGCGGCCGATGGGCGAGTACAGATACGCAGTATTTT
CDR3aa: CASREGGRWASTDTQYF

abundance: -
d_gene: -
j_gene: TRBJ1-2
v_gene: TRBV2
CDR3nt: TGTGCCAGCAGTGAAGACAGCTATGGCTACACCTTC
CDR3aa: CASSEDSYGYTF

abundance: -
d_gene: TRBD1
j_gene: TRBJ1-4
v_gene: TRBV18
CDR3nt: TGTGCCAGCTCACCATGGACAGGGAGGAAAGAAAAACTGTTTTTT
CDR3aa: CASSPWTGRKEKLFF

abundance: once
d_gene: -
j_gene: TRBJ1-5
v_gene: TRBV9
CDR3nt: TGTGCCAGCAGCTACTCGACAGGTGGGGGGCCCCAGCATTTT
CDR3aa: CASSYSTGGGPQHF

abundance: -
d_gene: -
j_gene: TRBJ2-2
v_gene: TRBV10-3
CDR3nt: TGTGCCATCAAGCAGGGGCCGAACACCGGGGAGCTGTTTTTT
CDR3aa: CAIKQGPNTGELFF

abundance: -
d_gene: -
j_gene: TRBJ2-5
v_gene: TRBV27
CDR3nt: TGTGCCAGCAGTTTAACAGGACAGCAAGAGACCCAGTACTTC
CDR3aa: CASSLTGQQETQYF

abundance: -
d_gene: -
j_gene: TRBJ1-2
v_gene: TRBV7-3
CDR3nt: TGTGCCAGCAGCCCGGACTACGCGGGACGAAGGGGCTACACCTTC
CDR3aa: CASSPDYAGRRGYTF

abundance: -
d_gene: -
j_gene: TRBJ2-7
v_gene: TRBV9
CDR3nt: TGTGCCAGCAGCGTTGAGGGCCCCGAGCAGTACTTC
CDR3aa: CASSVEGPEQYF

abundance: few
d_gene: TRBD2
j_gene: TRBJ2-3
v_gene: TRBV4-1
CDR3nt: TGCGCCAGCGGGGAGGGGCGGGGCGCAGATACGCAGTATTTT
CDR3aa: CASGEGRGADTQYF

abundance: few
d_gene: TRBD1
j_gene: TRBJ2-1
v_gene: TRBV6-6
CDR3nt: TGTGCCAGCAGTCCCACCCTTGACAGGGCCTACAATGAGCAGTTCTTC
CDR3aa: CASSPTLDRAYNEQFF

abundance: -
d_gene: -
j_gene: TRBJ1-4
v_gene: TRBV7-9
CDR3nt: TGTGCCAGCAGAGAGGAGTCTGAAAAACTGTTTTTT
CDR3aa: CASREESEKLFF

abundance: -
d_gene: TRBD1
j_gene: TRBJ1-1
v_gene: TRBV27
CDR3nt: TGTGCCAGCAGTTCAAGGGACAGGGGGCCATCGATCACTGAAGCTTTCTTT
CDR3aa: CASSSRDRGPSITEAFF

abundance: -
d_gene: -
j_gene: TRBJ2-7
v_gene: TRBV4-1
CDR3nt: TGCGCCAGCAGCCAAGAACATAACGAGCAGTACTTC
CDR3aa: CASSQEHNEQYF

abundance: -
d_gene: TRBD1
j_gene: TRBJ2-7
v_gene: TRBV25-1
CDR3nt: TGTGCCAGCAGTTCTCTGACAGGGCGCTACGAGCAGTACTTC
CDR3aa: CASSSLTGRYEQYF

abundance: -
d_gene: -
j_gene: TRBJ1-5
v_gene: TRBV2
CDR3nt: TGTGCCAGCAGTGAACCCGGAGGACGGTCTAAGCCCCAGCATTTT
CDR3aa: CASSEPGGRSKPQHF

abundance: -
d_gene: -
j_gene: TRBJ1-4
v_gene: TRBV2
CDR3nt: TGTGCCAGCAGTGAAAGGGGAGGAAAACTGTTTTTT
CDR3aa: CASSERGGKLFF

abundance: -
d_gene: TRBD1
j_gene: TRBJ1-4
v_gene: TRBV18
CDR3nt: TGTGCCAGCTCACTGGCGACAGGGGATGAAAAACTGTTTTTT
CDR3aa: CASSLATGDEKLFF

abundance: -
d_gene: -
j_gene: TRBJ2-5
v_gene: TRBV30
CDR3nt: TGTGCCTGGAGTGTCAAAGAGACCCAGTACTTC
CDR3aa: CAWSVKETQYF

abundance: -
d_gene: -
j_gene: TRBJ1-4
v_gene: TRBV6-4
CDR3nt: TGTGCCAGCAGTCGGGTAGCCCATGAAAAACTGTTTTTT
CDR3aa: CASSRVAHEKLFF

abundance: -
d_gene: -
j_gene: TRBJ1-2
v_gene: TRBV12-5
CDR3nt: TGTGCTAGTGGTTCAGAGAGGGTTACCTATGGCTACACCTTC
CDR3aa: CASGSERVTYGYTF

abundance: -
d_gene: -
j_gene: TRBJ1-4
v_gene: TRBV13
CDR3nt: TGTGCCAGCAGCTACCAGGGGATAACTAATGAAAAACTGTTTTTT
CDR3aa: CASSYQGITNEKLFF

abundance: -
d_gene: -
j_gene: TRBJ2-5
v_gene: TRBV4-1
CDR3nt: TGCGCCAGCAGTCTAATCCTCCCTGAGACCCAGTACTTC
CDR3aa: CASSLILPETQYF

abundance: -
d_gene: TRBD1
j_gene: TRBJ2-4
v_gene: TRBV5-1
CDR3nt: TGCGCCAGCAGCTTGGGACAGGGGCAAAACATTCAGTACTTC
CDR3aa: CASSLGQGQNIQYF

abundance: few
d_gene: TRBD1
j_gene: TRBJ2-6
v_gene: TRBV27
CDR3nt: TGTGCCAGCGGAAAGACAGGGGGCCAGTCTGGGGCCAACGTCCTGACTTTC
CDR3aa: CASGKTGGQSGANVLTF

abundance: -
d_gene: TRBD2
j_gene: TRBJ2-7
v_gene: TRBV2
CDR3nt: TGTGCCAGCATCGCTAGCGGGGGGTCGTACGAGCAGTACTTC
CDR3aa: CASIASGGSYEQYF

abundance: few
d_gene: TRBD1
j_gene: TRBJ2-5
v_gene: TRBV2
CDR3nt: TGTGCCAGCCTTAGACAGGGGGTACAAGAGACCCAGTACTTC
CDR3aa: CASLRQGVQETQYF

abundance: few
d_gene: TRBD2
j_gene: TRBJ2-7
v_gene: TRBV19
CDR3nt: TGTGCCAGTAGTCTTTACCCAGGGAGGGAGACGCACTTC
CDR3aa: CASSLYPGRETHF

abundance: -
d_gene: TRBD1
j_gene: TRBJ2-7
v_gene: TRBV9
CDR3nt: TGTGCCAGCAGCCGAGACAGGGGTCAATACGAGCAGTACTTC
CDR3aa: CASSRDRGQYEQYF

abundance: -
d_gene: TRBD1
j_gene: TRBJ1-6
v_gene: TRBV27
CDR3nt: TGTGCCAGCAGTTTACAACAGGGGGCAAGATCACCCCTCCACTTT
CDR3aa: CASSLQQGARSPLHF

abundance: -
d_gene: TRBD2
j_gene: TRBJ2-3
v_gene: TRBV10-3
CDR3nt: TGTGCCACTAGACTAGCGGGGGATACGGATACGCAGTATTTT
CDR3aa: CATRLAGDTDTQYF

abundance: -
d_gene: TRBD1
j_gene: TRBJ2-5
v_gene: TRBV9
CDR3nt: TGTGCCAGCAGCGTTAGCCTCGGACAGGGAGCCGGAGAGACCCAGTACTTC
CDR3aa: CASSVSLGQGAGETQYF

abundance: few
d_gene: -
j_gene: TRBJ2-1
v_gene: TRBV10-2
CDR3nt: TGCGCCAGCAGCCCCAGGGACAATGAGCAGTTCTTC
CDR3aa: CASSPRDNEQFF

abundance: -
d_gene: -
j_gene: TRBJ1-1
v_gene: TRBV7-7
CDR3nt: TGTGCCAGCAGCTTAACGTGGGGGGATGAAGCTTTCTTT
CDR3aa: CASSLTWGDEAFF

abundance: -
d_gene: TRBD1
j_gene: TRBJ1-4
v_gene: TRBV7-9
CDR3nt: TGTGCCAGCAGCTCGGGACAGGGTTGGGGGAGTCCCGTTAATGAAAAACTGTTTTTT
CDR3aa: CASSSGQGWGSPVNEKLFF

abundance: -
d_gene: TRBD2
j_gene: TRBJ2-1
v_gene: TRBV5-1
CDR3nt: TGCGCCAGCAGCCGGGCACTAGCGGGGGCCTACAATGAGCAGTTCTTC
CDR3aa: CASSRALAGAYNEQFF

abundance: -
d_gene: -
j_gene: TRBJ2-2
v_gene: TRBV7-6
CDR3nt: TGTGCCAGCAGCTTAGGAGGATCGGGTATTACCGGGGAGCTGTTTTTT
CDR3aa: CASSLGGSGITGELFF

abundance: -
d_gene: -
j_gene: TRBJ1-4
v_gene: TRBV27
CDR3nt: TGTGCCAGCAGTTCCTCTGGATTACAGCCTAATGAAAAACTGTTTTTT
CDR3aa: CASSSSGLQPNEKLFF

abundance: -
d_gene: TRBD2
j_gene: TRBJ2-2
v_gene: TRBV29-1
CDR3nt: TGCAGCGTTGAAACCGGGACTAGCGACACCGGGGAGCTGTTTTTT
CDR3aa: CSVETGTSDTGELFF

abundance: -
d_gene: -
j_gene: TRBJ1-2
v_gene: TRBV14
CDR3nt: TGTGCCAGCAGCCAAGATGAACTGGGGGCTGGAAATGGCTACACCTTC
CDR3aa: CASSQDELGAGNGYTF

abundance: -
d_gene: TRBD2
j_gene: TRBJ2-2
v_gene: TRBV2
CDR3nt: TGTGCCAGCAGAGGAAGCGGGGGGGCCGGCACCGGGGAGCTGTTTTTT
CDR3aa: CASRGSGGAGTGELFF

abundance: -
d_gene: TRBD1
j_gene: TRBJ1-5
v_gene: TRBV9
CDR3nt: TGTGCCAGCAGCGTAGGGGACAGCTATCAGCCCCAGCATTTT
CDR3aa: CASSVGDSYQPQHF

abundance: -
d_gene: -
j_gene: TRBJ1-5
v_gene: TRBV4-1
CDR3nt: TGCGCCAGCAGCCACGGGGGGAACCAGCCCCAGCATTTT
CDR3aa: CASSHGGNQPQHF

abundance: few
d_gene: TRBD1
j_gene: TRBJ1-2
v_gene: TRBV6-6
CDR3nt: TGTGCCAGCAGTTACGGACAGGGCGACGGCTACACCTTC
CDR3aa: CASSYGQGDGYTF

abundance: -
d_gene: -
j_gene: TRBJ1-6
v_gene: TRBV10-2
CDR3nt: TGCGCCAGCAGTGAGAGACCGGGACTGGGGTCACCCCTCCACTTT
CDR3aa: CASSERPGLGSPLHF

abundance: -
d_gene: TRBD2
j_gene: TRBJ2-3
v_gene: TRBV9
CDR3nt: TGTGCCAGCAGCACACTAGCGGGGGGTCTCACAGATACGCAGTATTTT
CDR3aa: CASSTLAGGLTDTQYF

abundance: -
d_gene: -
j_gene: TRBJ1-4
v_gene: TRBV4-2
CDR3nt: TGTGCCACCGGACGGGGGACTAATGAAAAACTGTTTTTT
CDR3aa: CATGRGTNEKLFF

abundance: -
d_gene: TRBD2
j_gene: TRBJ2-7
v_gene: TRBV29-1
CDR3nt: TGCAGCGTTGTACCGGGACTAGCGGGGGGGCCTATTACCTACGAGCAGTACTTC
CDR3aa: CSVVPGLAGGPITYEQYF

abundance: -
d_gene: -
j_gene: TRBJ2-1
v_gene: TRBV5-1
CDR3nt: TGCGCCAGCAGCTTGGGAGGCGTTGGATCCTACAATGAGCAGTTCTTC
CDR3aa: CASSLGGVGSYNEQFF

abundance: few
d_gene: -
j_gene: TRBJ2-7
v_gene: TRBV6-5
CDR3nt: TGTGCCAGCAGCCAAGGACTGATCTACGAGCAGTACTTC
CDR3aa: CASSQGLIYEQYF

abundance: -
d_gene: -
j_gene: TRBJ2-5
v_gene: TRBV30
CDR3nt: TGTGCCTGGACAGCCGGGGGAGAGACCCAGTACTTC
CDR3aa: CAWTAGGETQYF

abundance: -
d_gene: TRBD1
j_gene: TRBJ2-4
v_gene: TRBV7-7
CDR3nt: TGTGCTAGCAGCCCAGGGGGCGCGGGAAACATTCAGTACTTC
CDR3aa: CASSPGGAGNIQYF

abundance: -
d_gene: -
j_gene: TRBJ1-1
v_gene: TRBV27
CDR3nt: TGTGCCACGACCAACAGGTTGAACACTGAAGCTTTCTTT
CDR3aa: CATTNRLNTEAFF

abundance: -
d_gene: TRBD1
j_gene: TRBJ2-5
v_gene: TRBV9
CDR3nt: TGTGCCAGCAGCGACCTCAAGACAGGGGGCCGGGAGACCCAGTACTTC
CDR3aa: CASSDLKTGGRETQYF

abundance: few
d_gene: -
j_gene: TRBJ1-1
v_gene: TRBV10-1
CDR3nt: TGCGCCAGCAGTGAGTCGATGTCCGGGAACACTGAAGCTTTCTTT
CDR3aa: CASSESMSGNTEAFF

abundance: -
d_gene: -
j_gene: TRBJ2-4
v_gene: TRBV5-1
CDR3nt: TGCGCCAGCAGCCCCGTTTCCAAAAACATTCAGTACTTC
CDR3aa: CASSPVSKNIQYF